These T cell receptor beta chains were read from a single sample in a study of TIL therapy for anti-PD-1-resistant metastatic lung cancer. Here immunoSEQ multiplex PCR was the method, and the copy in TCRdb shows in-frame clones only, minus some. The sample has about 60,000 clones, around 87% seen once; the top ten hold approximately 2.8%. Here the sequenced sample was blood, taken at baseline. The receptor source for this set is a person aged 25 to 85 with non-small cell lung cancer. The CDR3 runs from the conserved cysteine through the conserved F or W. The D gene is left open where the match is weak. Expanded clones are given a class, and other clones once, few, many or no size at all.

abundance	d_gene	v_gene	j_gene	CDR3aa	CDR3nt
.	.	TRBV6-5	TRBJ2-2	CASSRDYSNTGELFF	TGTGCCAGCAGCCGCGATTACTCGAACACCGGGGAGCTGTTTTTT
.	.	TRBV3-1/TRBV3-2	TRBJ1-1	CASSQVWQGFMNTEAFF	TGTGCCAGCAGCCAAGTTTGGCAGGGGTTTATGAACACTGAAGCTTTCTTT
.	.	TRBV3-1/TRBV3-2	TRBJ2-1	CASSQGSSVTNEQFF	TGTGCCAGCAGCCAAGGTTCGTCAGTTACCAATGAGCAGTTCTTC
once	.	TRBV30	TRBJ2-7	CAWKGPGQNFYEQYF	TGTGCCTGGAAAGGTCCAGGCCAAAACTTCTACGAGCAGTACTTC
.	.	TRBV4-1	TRBJ1-1	CASSPVPGYYEAFF	TGCGCCAGCAGCCCAGTACCGGGATACTATGAAGCTTTCTTT
.	TRBD2	TRBV19	TRBJ2-7	CASSTSSPAGGIRYEQYF	TGTGCCAGTAGTACCTCTTCTCCAGCGGGAGGGATAAGGTACGAGCAGTACTTC
.	.	TRBV19	TRBJ2-7	CASSRDWASLWEQYF	TGTGCCAGTAGTAGAGATTGGGCCTCCCTTTGGGAGCAGTACTTC
.	TRBD2	TRBV7-8	TRBJ2-1	CASSLVYGLAGGLGDEQFF	TGTGCCAGCAGCTTAGTATATGGGCTAGCGGGAGGGCTGGGGGATGAGCAGTTCTTC
.	.	TRBV15	TRBJ2-7	CATSRDGPLQYF	TGTGCCACCAGCAGAGACGGACCGTTGCAGTACTTC
.	TRBD2	TRBV7-3	TRBJ2-1	CASSPTTSGGAVEQFF	TGTGCCAGCAGCCCCACGACTAGCGGGGGGGCTGTTGAGCAGTTCTTC
.	.	TRBV23-1	TRBJ2-2	CAAIGELFF	TGCGCCGCTATCGGGGAGCTGTTTTTT
few	.	TRBV9	TRBJ2-2	CASSVGGDANTGELFF	TGTGCCAGCAGCGTAGGGGGGGACGCGAACACCGGGGAGCTGTTTTTT
.	TRBD2	TRBV20-1	TRBJ2-5	CSASGSSGNPETQYF	TGCAGTGCTAGTGGATCTAGCGGGAACCCCGAGACCCAGTACTTC
.	.	TRBV24-1	TRBJ2-3	CATSDLLSSTQYF	TGTGCCACCAGTGATTTGTTAAGCTCTACGCAGTATTTT
.	TRBD2	TRBV10-1	TRBJ2-3	CASSNWASGGTDTQYF	TGCGCCAGCAGTAATTGGGCTAGCGGGGGCACAGATACGCAGTATTTT
.	.	TRBV5-8	TRBJ2-1	CASSLASAARDEQFF	TGTGCCAGCAGCTTGGCCTCGGCGGCCAGAGATGAGCAGTTCTTC
.	.	TRBV29-1	TRBJ1-3	CSASLGNTIYF	TGCAGCGCGTCACTTGGAAACACCATATATTTT
.	.	TRBV6-1	TRBJ2-1	CASSEDLYNEQFF	TGTGCCAGCAGTGAAGACCTCTACAATGAGCAGTTCTTC
.	.	TRBV30	TRBJ1-1	CAWTLEVRRNTEAFF	TGTGCCTGGACCTTGGAGGTCCGCCGGAACACTGAAGCTTTCTTT
.	.	TRBV6-6	TRBJ2-7	CASSLGQRSSYEQYF	TGTGCCAGCAGCCTCGGACAGAGGAGCTCCTACGAGCAGTACTTC
.	TRBD2	TRBV7-2	TRBJ2-7	CASSLASGSQYEQYF	TGTGCCAGCAGCTTAGCTAGCGGGAGCCAATACGAGCAGTACTTC
.	.	TRBV5-1	TRBJ2-5	CASSPGGGTETQYF	TGCGCCAGCAGCCCGGGTGGGGGTACAGAGACCCAGTACTTC
.	.	TRBV28	TRBJ2-7	CASSSAQSYEQYF	TGTGCCAGCAGTTCTGCACAATCCTACGAGCAGTACTTC
.	TRBD1	TRBV27	TRBJ2-3	CASNTGVQGTQYF	TGTGCCAGCAATACAGGGGTCCAAGGTACGCAGTATTTT
.	TRBD2	TRBV4-1	TRBJ2-3	CASSLRAGGPPDTQYF	TGCGCCAGCAGCCTACGAGCGGGGGGGCCTCCGGATACGCAGTATTTT
.	TRBD2	TRBV19	TRBJ2-1	CASSQGLAGVNEQFF	TGTGCCAGTAGTCAGGGACTAGCGGGAGTCAATGAGCAGTTCTTC
.	.	TRBV9	TRBJ2-1	CASSVDSNNEQFF	TGTGCCAGCAGCGTAGACTCGAATAATGAGCAGTTCTTC
once	TRBD2	TRBV28	TRBJ2-1	CASSSPLWAGGGNEQFF	TGTGCCAGCAGTTCCCCCCTGTGGGCGGGAGGAGGCAATGAGCAGTTCTTC
.	TRBD2	TRBV6-5	TRBJ2-1	CASSLAGDRYNEQFF	TGTGCCAGCAGTTTAGCGGGAGATCGCTACAATGAGCAGTTCTTC
.	TRBD1	TRBV19	TRBJ2-7	CASSLGQGNDEQYF	TGTGCCAGTAGTCTGGGACAGGGCAACGACGAGCAGTACTTC
few	.	TRBV5-1	TRBJ2-1	CASSRGLEQFF	TGCGCCAGCAGCCGAGGACTGGAGCAGTTCTTC
.	.	TRBV28	TRBJ1-6	CASSPGTPNSPLHF	TGTGCCAGCAGTCCCGGGACACCTAATTCACCCCTCCACTTT
few	TRBD1	TRBV6-2/TRBV6-3	TRBJ1-5	CASSYDRAYDQPQHF	TGTGCCAGCAGTTATGACAGGGCTTACGACCAGCCCCAGCATTTT
.	TRBD2	TRBV5-5	TRBJ2-7	CASSLERRRGDYEQYF	TGTGCCAGCAGCTTGGAGAGGAGGCGGGGGGACTACGAGCAGTACTTC
.	TRBD1	TRBV30	TRBJ1-5	CAWRTGGPGSNQPQHF	TGTGCCTGGCGGACAGGGGGGCCGGGGAGCAATCAGCCCCAGCATTTT
.	TRBD2	TRBV5-5	TRBJ2-1	CASSTSGASYNEQFF	TGTGCCAGCAGCACTAGCGGGGCCTCCTACAATGAGCAGTTCTTC
.	.	TRBV10-3	TRBJ2-1	CAIAGGTRPPYNEQFF	TGTGCCATAGCCGGCGGCACCAGGCCCCCCTACAATGAGCAGTTCTTC
.	TRBD1	TRBV10-3	TRBJ2-3	CAISGQGTDTQYF	TGTGCCATCAGTGGACAGGGAACAGATACGCAGTATTTT
once	.	TRBV19	TRBJ1-2	CASGTALGYGYTF	TGTGCCAGTGGGACCGCGTTGGGGTATGGCTACACCTTC
.	TRBD2	TRBV7-2	TRBJ2-5	CASSLNRLAGGKETQYF	TGTGCCAGCAGCTTAAACCGACTAGCGGGGGGTAAAGAGACCCAGTACTTC
.	.	TRBV30	TRBJ1-2	CARHHLGPNYGYTF	TGTGCCCGACATCACTTGGGTCCTAACTATGGCTACACCTTC
.	.	TRBV3-1/TRBV3-2	TRBJ1-2	CASSRLGNYGYTF	TGTGCCAGCAGCCGTTTGGGTAACTATGGCTACACCTTC
.	.	TRBV7-6	TRBJ1-1	CASSLGVTRVANTEAFF	TGTGCCAGCAGCTTAGGGGTGACCAGGGTTGCGAACACTGAAGCTTTCTTT
.	TRBD1	TRBV7-8	TRBJ1-1	CASSRGTANTEAFF	TGTGCCAGCAGCCGGGGGACAGCCAACACTGAAGCTTTCTTT
.	TRBD1	TRBV14	TRBJ1-1	CASSQDTGAAFF	TGTGCCAGCAGCCAAGACACAGGGGCAGCTTTCTTT
.	.	TRBV18	TRBJ1-2	CASSPSGYGYTF	TGTGCCAGCTCACCTTCCGGCTATGGCTACACCTTC